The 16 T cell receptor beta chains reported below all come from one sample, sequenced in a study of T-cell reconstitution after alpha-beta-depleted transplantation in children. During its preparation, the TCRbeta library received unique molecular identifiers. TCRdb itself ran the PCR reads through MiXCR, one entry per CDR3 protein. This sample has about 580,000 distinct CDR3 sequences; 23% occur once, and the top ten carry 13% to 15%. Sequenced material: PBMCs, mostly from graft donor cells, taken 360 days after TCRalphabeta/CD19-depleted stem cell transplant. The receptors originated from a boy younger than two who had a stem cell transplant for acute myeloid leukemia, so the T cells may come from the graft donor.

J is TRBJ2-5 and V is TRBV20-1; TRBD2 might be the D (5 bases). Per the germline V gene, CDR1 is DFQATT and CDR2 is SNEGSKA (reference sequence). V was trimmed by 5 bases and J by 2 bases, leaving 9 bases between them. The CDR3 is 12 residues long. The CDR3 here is CSASRTQETQYF. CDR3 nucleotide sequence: TGCAGTGCTTCTCGGACTCAAGAGACCCAGTACTTC.

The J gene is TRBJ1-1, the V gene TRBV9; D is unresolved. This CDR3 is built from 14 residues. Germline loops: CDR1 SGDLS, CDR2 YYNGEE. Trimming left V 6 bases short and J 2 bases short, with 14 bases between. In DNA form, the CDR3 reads TGTGCCAGCACCCCAACGGACTTAAACACTGAAGCTTTCTTT. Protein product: CASTPTDLNTEAFF.

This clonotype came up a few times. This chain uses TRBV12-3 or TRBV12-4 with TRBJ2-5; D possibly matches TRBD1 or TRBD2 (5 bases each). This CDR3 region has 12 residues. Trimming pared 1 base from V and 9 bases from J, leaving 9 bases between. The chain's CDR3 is CASSLDLGAQYF. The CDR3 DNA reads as TGTGCCAGCAGTTTAGACTTGGGGGCCCAGTACTTC.

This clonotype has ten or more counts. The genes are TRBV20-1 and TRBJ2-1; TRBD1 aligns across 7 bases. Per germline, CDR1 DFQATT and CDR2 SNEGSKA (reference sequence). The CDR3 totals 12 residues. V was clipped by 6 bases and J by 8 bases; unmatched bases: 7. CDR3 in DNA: TGCAGTGCCTTAAGACAGGGCTATGAGCAGTTCTTC. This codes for CSALRQGYEQFF.

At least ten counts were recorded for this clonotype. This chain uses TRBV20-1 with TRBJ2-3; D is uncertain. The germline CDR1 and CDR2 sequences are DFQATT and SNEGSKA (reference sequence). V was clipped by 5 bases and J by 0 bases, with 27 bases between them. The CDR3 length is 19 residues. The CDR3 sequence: CSAPSFQSTLPSSTDTQYF. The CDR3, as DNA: TGCAGTGCTCCGTCGTTCCAGTCAACCCTCCCCTCTAGCACAGATACGCAGTATTTT.

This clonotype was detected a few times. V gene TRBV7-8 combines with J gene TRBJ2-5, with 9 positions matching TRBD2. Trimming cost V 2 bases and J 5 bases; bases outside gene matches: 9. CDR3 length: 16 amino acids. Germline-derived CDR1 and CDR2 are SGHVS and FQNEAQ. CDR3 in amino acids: CASSLMGGGAVETQYF. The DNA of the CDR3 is TGTGCCAGCAGCTTAATGGGCGGGGGGGCGGTTGAGACCCAGTACTTC.

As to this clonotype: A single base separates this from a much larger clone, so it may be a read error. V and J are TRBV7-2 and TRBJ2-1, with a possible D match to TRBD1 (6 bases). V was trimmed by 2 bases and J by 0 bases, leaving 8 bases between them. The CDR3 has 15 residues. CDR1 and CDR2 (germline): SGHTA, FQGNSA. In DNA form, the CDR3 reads TGTGCCAGCAGCTTACAGGGGATCTCCTACAATGAGCAGTTCTTC. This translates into CASSLQGISYNEQFF.

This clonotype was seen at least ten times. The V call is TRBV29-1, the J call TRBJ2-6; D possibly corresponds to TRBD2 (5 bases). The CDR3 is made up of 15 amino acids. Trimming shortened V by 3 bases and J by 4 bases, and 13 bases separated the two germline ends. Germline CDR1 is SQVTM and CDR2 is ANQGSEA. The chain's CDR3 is CSVDSGKRGANVLTF. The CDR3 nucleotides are TGCAGCGTTGATTCGGGAAAACGGGGGGCCAACGTCCTGACTTTC.

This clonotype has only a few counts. CDR3 DNA: TGTGCCAGCAGTCCCGGGACCGACCAAGAGACCCAGTACTTC. Protein: CASSPGTDQETQYF. The J gene is TRBJ2-5, the V gene TRBV28; tentatively, D is TRBD1 or TRBD2 (5 bases each). Germline CDR1 is MDHEN and CDR2 is SYDVKM. Trimming shortened V by 5 bases and J by 0 bases, and 10 bases separated the two germline ends. The CDR3 runs 14 residues.

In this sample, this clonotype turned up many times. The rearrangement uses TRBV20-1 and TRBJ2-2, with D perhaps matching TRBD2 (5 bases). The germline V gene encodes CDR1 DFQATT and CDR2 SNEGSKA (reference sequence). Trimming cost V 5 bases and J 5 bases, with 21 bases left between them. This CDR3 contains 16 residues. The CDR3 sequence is CSALAVWGVGTGELFF. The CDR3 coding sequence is TGCAGTGCTTTGGCCGTATGGGGAGTGGGTACCGGGGAGCTGTTTTTT.

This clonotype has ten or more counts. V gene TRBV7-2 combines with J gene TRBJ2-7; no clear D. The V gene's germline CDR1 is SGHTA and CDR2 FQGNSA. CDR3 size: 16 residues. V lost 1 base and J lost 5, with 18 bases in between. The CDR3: CASSLDSRRLLNEQYF. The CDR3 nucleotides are TGTGCCAGCAGCTTAGACAGTCGTCGATTGTTGAACGAGCAGTACTTC.

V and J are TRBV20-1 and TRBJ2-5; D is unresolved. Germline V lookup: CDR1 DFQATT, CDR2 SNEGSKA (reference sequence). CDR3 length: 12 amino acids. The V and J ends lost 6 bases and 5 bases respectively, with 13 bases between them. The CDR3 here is CSAQPRLETQYF. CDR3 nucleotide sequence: TGCAGTGCGCAGCCTAGGTTGGAGACCCAGTACTTC.

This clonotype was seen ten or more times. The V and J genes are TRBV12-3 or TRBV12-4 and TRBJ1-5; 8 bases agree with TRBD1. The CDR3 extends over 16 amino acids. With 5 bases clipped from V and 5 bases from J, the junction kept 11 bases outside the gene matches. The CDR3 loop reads CASSPRGQAVYQPQHF. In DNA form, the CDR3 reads TGTGCCAGCAGTCCCCGGGGACAGGCCGTTTATCAGCCCCAGCATTTT.

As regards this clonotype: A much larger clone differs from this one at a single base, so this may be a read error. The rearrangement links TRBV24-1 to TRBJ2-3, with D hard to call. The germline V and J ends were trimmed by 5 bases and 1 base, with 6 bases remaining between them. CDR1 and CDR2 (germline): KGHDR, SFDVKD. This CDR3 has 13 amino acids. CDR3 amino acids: CATSVGGTDTQYF. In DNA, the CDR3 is TGTGCCACCAGTGTTGGGGGCACAGATACGCAGTATTTT.

CDR3 amino acids: CASSSGVQGPSTDTQYF. CDR3 nucleotide sequence: TGTGCCAGCAGCTCCGGGGTACAGGGACCTAGCACAGATACGCAGTATTTT. This chain uses TRBV7-9 with TRBJ2-3, with a weak D call TRBD1 (6 bases). CDR3 length: 17 amino acids. The V end was cut by 4 bases, the J end by 0 bases, with 17 bases between. CDR1 and CDR2 from the germline V gene are SEHNR and FQNEAQ (reference sequence).

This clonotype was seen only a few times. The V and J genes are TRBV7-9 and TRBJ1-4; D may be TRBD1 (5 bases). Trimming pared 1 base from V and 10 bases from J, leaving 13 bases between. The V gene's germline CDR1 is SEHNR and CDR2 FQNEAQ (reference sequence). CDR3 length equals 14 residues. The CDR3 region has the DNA TGTGCCAGCAGCTTAGAAGGGAAGGGGCGAAAACTGTTTTTT. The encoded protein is CASSLEGKGRKLFF.